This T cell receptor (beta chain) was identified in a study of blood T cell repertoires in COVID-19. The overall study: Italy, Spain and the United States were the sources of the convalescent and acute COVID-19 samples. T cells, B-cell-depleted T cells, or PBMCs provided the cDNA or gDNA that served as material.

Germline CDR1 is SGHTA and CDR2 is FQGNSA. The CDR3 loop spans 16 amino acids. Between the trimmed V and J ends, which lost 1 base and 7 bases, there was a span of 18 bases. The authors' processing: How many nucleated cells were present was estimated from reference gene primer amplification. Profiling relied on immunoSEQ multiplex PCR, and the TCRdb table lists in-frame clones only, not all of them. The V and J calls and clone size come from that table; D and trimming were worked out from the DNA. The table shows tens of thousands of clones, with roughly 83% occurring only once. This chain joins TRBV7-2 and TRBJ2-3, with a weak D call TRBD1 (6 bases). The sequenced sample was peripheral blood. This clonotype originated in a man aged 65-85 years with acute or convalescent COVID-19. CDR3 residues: CASSLDRQGSLNTQYF. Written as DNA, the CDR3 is TGTGCCAGCAGCTTAGACCGGCAGGGGAGTCTTAATACGCAGTATTTT. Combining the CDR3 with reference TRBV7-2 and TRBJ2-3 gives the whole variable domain GAGVSQSPSNKVTEKGKDVELRCDPISGHTALYWYRQSLGQGLEFLIYFQGNSAPDKSGLPSDRFSAERTGGSVSTLTIQRTQQEDSAVYLCASSLDRQGSLNTQYFGPGTRLTVL.